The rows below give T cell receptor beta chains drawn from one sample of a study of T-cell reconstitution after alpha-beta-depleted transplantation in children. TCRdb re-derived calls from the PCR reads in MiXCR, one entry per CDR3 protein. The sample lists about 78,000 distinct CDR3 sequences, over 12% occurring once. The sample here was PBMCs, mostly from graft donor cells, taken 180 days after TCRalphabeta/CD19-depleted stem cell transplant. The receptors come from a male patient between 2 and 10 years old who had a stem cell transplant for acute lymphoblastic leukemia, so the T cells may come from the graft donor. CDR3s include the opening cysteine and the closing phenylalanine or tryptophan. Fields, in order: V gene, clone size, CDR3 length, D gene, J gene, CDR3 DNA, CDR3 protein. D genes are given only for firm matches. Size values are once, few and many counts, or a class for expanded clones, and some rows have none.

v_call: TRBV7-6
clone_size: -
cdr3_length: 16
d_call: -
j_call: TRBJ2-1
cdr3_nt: TGTGCCAGCAGCTTACCCTCGGCGGGTAGGAATAATGAGCAGTTCTTC
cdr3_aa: CASSLPSAGRNNEQFF

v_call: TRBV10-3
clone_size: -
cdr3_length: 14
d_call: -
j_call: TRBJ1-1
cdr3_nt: TGTGCCATCAGTGAGCGGACCCTGAACACTGAAGCTTTCTTT
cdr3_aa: CAISERTLNTEAFF

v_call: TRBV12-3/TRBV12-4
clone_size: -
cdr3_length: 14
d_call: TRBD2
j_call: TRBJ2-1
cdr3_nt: TGTGCCAGCATACTAGCGATGGAGTACAATGAGCAGTTCTTC
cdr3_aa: CASILAMEYNEQFF

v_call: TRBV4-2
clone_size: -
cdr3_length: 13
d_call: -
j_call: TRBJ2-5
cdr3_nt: TGTGCCAGCAGCCTCGGGCCGTTGGAGACCCAGTACTTC
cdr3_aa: CASSLGPLETQYF

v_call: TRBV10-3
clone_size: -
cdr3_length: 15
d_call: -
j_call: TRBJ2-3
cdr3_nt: TGTGCCATCAGTGAATTCGACAGGCTCACAGATACGCAGTATTTT
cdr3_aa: CAISEFDRLTDTQYF

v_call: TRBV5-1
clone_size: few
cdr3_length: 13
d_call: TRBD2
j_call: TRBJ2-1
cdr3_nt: TGCGCCGCAAGCGGGGGGAGAGACAATGAGCAGTTCTTC
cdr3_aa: CAASGGRDNEQFF

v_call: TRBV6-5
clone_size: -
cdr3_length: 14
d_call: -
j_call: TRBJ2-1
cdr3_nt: TGTGCCAGCAGTTGGGCTGACCCGGTGAATGAGCAGTTCTTC
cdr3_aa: CASSWADPVNEQFF

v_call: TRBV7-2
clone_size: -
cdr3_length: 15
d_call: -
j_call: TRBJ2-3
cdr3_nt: TGTGCCAGCAGCTATGGTCGGGCCGCCCGCGATACGCAGTATTTT
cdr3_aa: CASSYGRAARDTQYF

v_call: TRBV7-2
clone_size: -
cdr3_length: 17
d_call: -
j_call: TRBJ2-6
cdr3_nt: TGTGCCAGCAGCTTGAACAGGGTGGCAGGTGGGGCCAACGTCCTGACTTTC
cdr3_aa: CASSLNRVAGGANVLTF

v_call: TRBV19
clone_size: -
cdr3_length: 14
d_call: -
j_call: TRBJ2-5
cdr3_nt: TGTGCCAGTAGTATAGGGATAATCTCAGAGACCCAGTACTTC
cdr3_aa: CASSIGIISETQYF

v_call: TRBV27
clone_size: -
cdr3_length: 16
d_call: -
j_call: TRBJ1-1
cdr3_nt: TGTGCCAGCAGTTGGACGAGTAACCCTCGGTACACTGAAGCTTTCTTT
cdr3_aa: CASSWTSNPRYTEAFF

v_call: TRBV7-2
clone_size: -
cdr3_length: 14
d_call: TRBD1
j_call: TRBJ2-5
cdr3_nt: TGTGCCAGCAGCGACCAGACAGGGGGAGAGACCCAGTACTTC
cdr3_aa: CASSDQTGGETQYF

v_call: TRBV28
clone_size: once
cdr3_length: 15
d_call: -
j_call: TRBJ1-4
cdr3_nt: TGTGCCAGCAGTTTAATCAGTAGGGTGAATGAAAAACTGTTTTTT
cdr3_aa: CASSLISRVNEKLFF

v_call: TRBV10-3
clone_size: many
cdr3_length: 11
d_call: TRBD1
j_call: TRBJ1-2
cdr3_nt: TGTGCCATCTCCGACAGGGGAGGCTACACCTTC
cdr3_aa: CAISDRGGYTF

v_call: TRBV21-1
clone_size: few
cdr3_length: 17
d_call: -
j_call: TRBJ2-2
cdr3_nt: TGTGCCAGCAGGAAGACTAAGCGGGGTGATATCACCGGGGAGCTGTTTTTT
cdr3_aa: CASRKTKRGDITGELFF

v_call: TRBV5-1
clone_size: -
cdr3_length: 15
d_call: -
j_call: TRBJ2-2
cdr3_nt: TGCGCCAGCAGCCCCCTCCGGCGGCACACCGGGGAGCTGTTTTTT
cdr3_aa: CASSPLRRHTGELFF

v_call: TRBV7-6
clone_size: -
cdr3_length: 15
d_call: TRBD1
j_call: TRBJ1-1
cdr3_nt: TGTGCCAGCAGCTCGTTACAGGGGCTAAACACTGAAGCTTTCTTT
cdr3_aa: CASSSLQGLNTEAFF

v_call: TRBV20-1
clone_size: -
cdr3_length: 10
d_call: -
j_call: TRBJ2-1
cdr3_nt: TGCAGTGCTAGATTGGGTGAGCAGTTCTTC
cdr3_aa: CSARLGEQFF

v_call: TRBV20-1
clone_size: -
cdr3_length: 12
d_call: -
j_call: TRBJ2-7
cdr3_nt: TGCAGTGCTATTGCAGGGAAAAACGAGCAGTACTTC
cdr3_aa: CSAIAGKNEQYF

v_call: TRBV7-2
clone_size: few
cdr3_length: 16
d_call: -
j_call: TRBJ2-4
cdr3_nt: TGTGCCAGCAGCTTCAGGCTTGGGACACCCAAAAACATTCAGTACTTC
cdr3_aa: CASSFRLGTPKNIQYF

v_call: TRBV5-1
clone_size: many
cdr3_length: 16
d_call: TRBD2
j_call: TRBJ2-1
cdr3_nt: TGCGCCAGCAGCGCTAGCGGGAGGACCCTTTACAATGAGCAGTTCTTC
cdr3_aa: CASSASGRTLYNEQFF

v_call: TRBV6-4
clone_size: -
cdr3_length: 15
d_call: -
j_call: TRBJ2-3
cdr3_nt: TGTGCCAGCAGTGACGGCGGTAGCGACACAGATACGCAGTATTTT
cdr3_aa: CASSDGGSDTDTQYF

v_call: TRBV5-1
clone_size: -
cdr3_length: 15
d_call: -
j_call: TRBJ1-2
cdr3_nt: TGCGCCAGCAGCTTGGGATCCCAGGCTTTCTATGGCTACACCTTC
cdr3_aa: CASSLGSQAFYGYTF

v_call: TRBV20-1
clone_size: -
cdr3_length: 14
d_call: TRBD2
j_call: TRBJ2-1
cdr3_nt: TGCAGTGCGGACCCTCCGGGGGGGAGGGCCTTTCAGTTCTTC
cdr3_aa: CSADPPGGRAFQFF

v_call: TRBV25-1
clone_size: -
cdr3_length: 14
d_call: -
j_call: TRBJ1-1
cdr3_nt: TGTGCCAGCAGTATACTGGACAGGAACACTGAAGCTTTCTTT
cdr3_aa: CASSILDRNTEAFF

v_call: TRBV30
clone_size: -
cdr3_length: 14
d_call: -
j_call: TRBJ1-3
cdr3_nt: TGTGCCTGGTCCGACTTCTCTCCTGGAAACACCATATATTTT
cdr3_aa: CAWSDFSPGNTIYF

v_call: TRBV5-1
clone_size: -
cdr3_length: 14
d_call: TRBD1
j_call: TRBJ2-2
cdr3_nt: TGCGCCAGCAGGCGGACAGGGGGGACCGGGGAGCTGTTTTTT
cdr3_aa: CASRRTGGTGELFF

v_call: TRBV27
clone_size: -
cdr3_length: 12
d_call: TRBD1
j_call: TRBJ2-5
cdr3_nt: TGTGCCAGCGGGACAGGGGGGGAGGCCCAGTACTTC
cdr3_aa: CASGTGGEAQYF

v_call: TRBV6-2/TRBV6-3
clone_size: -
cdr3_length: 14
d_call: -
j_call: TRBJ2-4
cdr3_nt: TGTGCCAGCCCCCCCAGCCTGGCCAAAAACATTCAGTACTTC
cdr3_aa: CASPPSLAKNIQYF

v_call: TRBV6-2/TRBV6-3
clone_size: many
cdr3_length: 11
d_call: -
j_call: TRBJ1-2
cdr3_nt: TGTGCCAGCAGTTCGGGTCGTGGCTACACCTTC
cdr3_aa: CASSSGRGYTF

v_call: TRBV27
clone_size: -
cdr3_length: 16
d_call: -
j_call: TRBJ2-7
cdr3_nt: TGTGCCAGCAGTCCCTCTAGAGGGACTTACGCCTACGAGCAGTACTTC
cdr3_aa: CASSPSRGTYAYEQYF

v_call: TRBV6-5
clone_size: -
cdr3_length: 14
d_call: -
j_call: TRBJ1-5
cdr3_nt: TGTGCCAGCAGTTACTCTGATGGGAATCAGCCCCAGCATTTT
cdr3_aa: CASSYSDGNQPQHF

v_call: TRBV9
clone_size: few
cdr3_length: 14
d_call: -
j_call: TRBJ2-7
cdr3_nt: TGTGCCAGCAGCATATCCCCGGGGACCTACGAGCAGTACTTC
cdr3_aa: CASSISPGTYEQYF

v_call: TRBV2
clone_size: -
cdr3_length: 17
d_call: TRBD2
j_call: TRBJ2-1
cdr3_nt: TGTGCCAGCAGTGAGTATAGCGGGATTAGCTCCTACAATGAGCAGTTCTTC
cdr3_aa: CASSEYSGISSYNEQFF

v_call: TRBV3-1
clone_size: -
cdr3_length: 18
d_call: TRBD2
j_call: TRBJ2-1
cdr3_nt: TGTGCCAGCAGCCAAGGACCCCCGGGACTAGCGGGAGAGAATGAGCAGTTCTTC
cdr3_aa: CASSQGPPGLAGENEQFF

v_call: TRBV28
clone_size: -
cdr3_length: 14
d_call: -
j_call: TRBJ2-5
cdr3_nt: TGTGCCAGCAGTCTAGGAGGACCCCAAGAGACCCAGTACTTC
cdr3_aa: CASSLGGPQETQYF

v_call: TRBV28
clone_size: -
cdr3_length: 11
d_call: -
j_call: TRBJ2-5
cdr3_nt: TGTGCCAGCAGTTTCCGGAAGACCCAGTACTTC
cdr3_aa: CASSFRKTQYF

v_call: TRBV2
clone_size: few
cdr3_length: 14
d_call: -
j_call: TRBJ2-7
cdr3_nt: TGTGCCAGCAGTGGCCAGGGCATCTACTACGAGCAGTACTTC
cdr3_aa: CASSGQGIYYEQYF

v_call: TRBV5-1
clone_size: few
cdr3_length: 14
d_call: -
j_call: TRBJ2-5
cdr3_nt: TGCGCCAGCAGCCCAGGCAGGGTCCAGGAGACCCAGTACTTC
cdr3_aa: CASSPGRVQETQYF

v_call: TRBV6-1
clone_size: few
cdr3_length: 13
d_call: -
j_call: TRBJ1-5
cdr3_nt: TGTGCCAGCATCGGCAGCAGCAATCAGCCCCAGCATTTT
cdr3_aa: CASIGSSNQPQHF

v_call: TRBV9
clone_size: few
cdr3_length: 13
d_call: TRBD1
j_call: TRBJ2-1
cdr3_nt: TGTGCCAGCAGCCGGGACAGGGAAAATGAGCAGTTCTTC
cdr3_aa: CASSRDRENEQFF